These 21 T cell receptor beta chains originate from one sample sequenced in a study of blood T cell repertoires in COVID-19. TCRdb keeps only in-frame clones here, not all; method: immunoSEQ multiplex PCR. The data contain some 170,000 clones, approximately 86% of them singletons. The specimen sequenced was peripheral blood. These receptors were taken from a woman in her 50s with acute or convalescent COVID-19.

J is TRBJ2-7 and V is TRBV19, with D perhaps TRBD1 (6 bases). The V end lost 3 bases, the J end lost 1 base, and 10 bases lay between the germline ends. This CDR3 comprises 14 residues. CDR1 and CDR2 from the germline V gene are LNHDA and SQIVND (reference sequence). The CDR3 here is CASSISQGSYEQYF. The DNA of the CDR3 is TGTGCCAGTAGTATTTCTCAGGGGTCCTACGAGCAGTACTTC.

The chain is built from TRBV6-5 and TRBJ2-7; 14 positions agree with TRBD2. Germline CDR1 and CDR2: MNHEY and SVGAGI. J gave up 3 bases and V 0 bases, and 1 base lay outside the gene matches. The CDR3 runs 16 residues. The CDR3: CASSYSGTSGGYEQYF. The CDR3 DNA sequence: TGTGCCAGCAGTTACTCAGGGACTAGCGGGGGCTACGAGCAGTACTTC.

The gene calls are TRBV19 and TRBJ2-7; 8 nucleotides agree with TRBD1. The germline gives CDR1 LNHDA, CDR2 SQIVND (reference sequence). The CDR3 covers 13 residues. Trimming at V came to 6 bases and at J to 7 bases, leaving 8 bases not matched to a gene. This chain's CDR3 is CASRQRTGSEQYF. The CDR3 DNA reads as TGTGCCAGTAGACAGAGGACAGGGAGTGAGCAGTACTTC.

CDR3 loop: CASSLVTGGPGNTIYF. The CDR3 region has the DNA TGTGCCAGCAGTTTGGTAACAGGGGGACCTGGAAACACCATATATTTT. The chain carries TRBV28 and TRBJ1-3, with 8 bases identical to TRBD1. With 3 bases clipped from V and 2 bases from J, the junction kept 6 bases outside the gene matches. Germline values: CDR1 MDHEN, CDR2 SYDVKM. The CDR3 is made up of 16 amino acids.

V gene TRBV9 combines with J gene TRBJ1-2, with a possible D match to TRBD1 (6 bases). CDR1 and CDR2 (germline): SGDLS, YYNGEE. CDR3 length equals 14 residues. The V gene lost 3 bases and the J gene lost 6 bases, with 15 bases spanning the gap. CDR3 residues: CASSARTARDGYTF. The CDR3 bases are TGTGCCAGCAGCGCGAGGACAGCGAGGGATGGCTACACCTTC.

The rearrangement joins TRBV6-2 or TRBV6-3 to TRBJ2-2; 10 bases map to TRBD2. The length of the CDR3 is 16 residues. Trimming at V came to 2 bases and at J to 5 bases, leaving 5 bases not matched to a gene. Germline CDR1 MNHEY, CDR2 SVGEGT. DNA for the CDR3: TGTGCCAGCAGTTACAGGGGACTAGCGCAAACCGGGGAGCTGTTTTTT. Translation gives CASSYRGLAQTGELFF.

This chain links TRBV6-5 with TRBJ1-1, with D perhaps matching TRBD1 (6 bases). V was cut by 2 bases and J by 1 base, with 11 bases left in between. Germline V lookup: CDR1 MNHEY, CDR2 SVGAGI. CDR3 length equals 15 residues. Written as DNA, the CDR3 is TGTGCCAGCAGTTACATTGGGACACAGAACACTGAAGCTTTCTTT. Translating gives CASSYIGTQNTEAFF.

The genes are TRBV5-4 and TRBJ2-7, with TRBD1 identical over 8 bases. CDR1 and CDR2 (germline): SGHNT, YYREEE (reference sequence). V lost 6 bases and J lost 2; bases outside the gene matches: 4. The CDR3 runs to 13 residues. The CDR3 is CASTPDRAYEQYF. The CDR3 DNA reads TGTGCCAGCACCCCGGACAGGGCCTACGAGCAGTACTTC.

The chain links TRBV4-3 to TRBJ1-2; 7 positions agree with TRBD1. V lost 0 bases and J lost 0; bases outside the gene matches: 7. Germline V gene sequence: CDR1 LGHNA, CDR2 YSLEER. The CDR3 totals 17 residues. Here the CDR3 reads CASSQDMTGQANYGYTF. CDR3 sequence (DNA): TGCGCCAGCAGCCAAGATATGACAGGGCAAGCTAACTATGGCTACACCTTC.

The rearrangement joins TRBV6-5 to TRBJ1-2; D ambiguous. Germline V gene lookup returns CDR1 MNHEY and CDR2 SVGAGI. With 5 bases removed from V and 3 bases from J, the gap between germline ends came to 16 bases. The CDR3 consists of 15 residues. In DNA, the CDR3 is TGTGCCAGCAGTCCGGGGTCGAGGATGGACTATGGCTACACCTTC. Protein: CASSPGSRMDYGYTF.

This chain connects TRBV10-2 to TRBJ1-5; 8 nucleotides align to TRBD1. This CDR3 comprises 13 residues. Looked up from germline, CDR1 is WSHSY and CDR2 is SAAADI. The V and J ends lost 8 bases and 5 bases, in that order; junction bases with no gene match: 5. For the CDR3, the DNA is TGCGCCAGCGGACAGGGAGAGGATCAGCCCCAGCATTTT. Its protein product is CASGQGEDQPQHF.

The rearrangement joins TRBV2 to TRBJ1-2, with D perhaps TRBD1 (6 bases). The CDR3 has 12 residues. The germline V gene encodes CDR1 SNHLY and CDR2 FYNNEI. V lost 5 bases and J lost 14, with 18 bases in between. DNA of the CDR3: TGTGCCAGCAGTAAAACTGGGGGCCCCTTAACCTTC. Protein sequence: CASSKTGGPLTF.

CDR3 region: CASSLSSGIVYEQYF. The CDR3 nucleotides read TGTGCCAGCAGTTTATCGAGCGGGATCGTCTACGAGCAGTACTTC. The J gene is TRBJ2-7, the V gene TRBV27; 7 bases map to TRBD2. CDR3 length: 15 amino acids. Per the germline V gene, CDR1 is MNHEY and CDR2 is SMNVEV (reference sequence). The V gene end was trimmed by 0 bases and the J gene end by 3 bases; junction bases not matched to a gene: 5.

Here the CDR3 DNA reads TGTGCCAGTACTAAGGCGGGACAGGGGGTCCTTAGCAATCAGCCCCAGCATTTT. Residues: CASTKAGQGVLSNQPQHF. The chain recombines TRBV19 with TRBJ1-5, with 11 bases aligning to TRBD1. The CDR3 extends over 18 amino acids. Germline lookup yields CDR1 LNHDA and CDR2 SQIVND (reference sequence). V lost 7 bases to trimming and J lost 0 bases; unmatched junction nucleotides: 11. The full variable domain, its missing parts supplied by reference TRBV19 and TRBJ1-5, is DGGITQSPKYLFRKEGQNVTLSCEQNLNHDAMYWYRQDPGQGLRLIYYSQIVNDFQKGDIAEGYSVSREKKESFPLTVTSAQKNPTAFYLCASTKAGQGVLSNQPQHFGDGTRLSIL.

The rearrangement uses TRBV7-9 and TRBJ1-2; D is uncertain. Between the trimmed V and J ends, which lost 3 bases and 3 bases, there was a span of 8 bases. CDR3 length: 13 amino acids. Germline CDR1 SEHNR, CDR2 FQNEAQ (reference sequence). The CDR3 region is CASSFQQDYGYTF. CDR3 DNA: TGTGCCAGCAGCTTTCAGCAGGACTATGGCTACACCTTC. The variable domain in full, completed from reference TRBV7-9 and TRBJ1-2, reads DTGVSQNPRHKITKRGQNVTFRCDPISEHNRLYWYRQTLGQGPEFLTYFQNEAQLEKSRLLSDRFSAERPKGSFSTLEIQRTEQGDSAMYLCASSFQQDYGYTFGSGTRLTVV.

The chain recombines TRBV2 with TRBJ1-6; D is unresolved. Germline-derived CDR1 and CDR2 are SNHLY and FYNNEI. V was pared by 10 bases and J by 1 base, with 11 bases between. The CDR3 is 14 residues long. CDR3 in amino acids: CATSGGSYNSPLHF. CDR3 sequence (DNA): TGTGCCACCTCGGGAGGGTCCTATAATTCACCCCTCCACTTT.

The chain uses TRBV2 and TRBJ2-4, with D perhaps TRBD1 (6 bases). Germline values: CDR1 SNHLY, CDR2 FYNNEI. The CDR3 spans 14 residues. Trimming shortened V by 2 bases and J by 6 bases, and 11 bases separated the two germline ends. The CDR3 spells CASSEQGWGNIQYF. The CDR3 DNA reads TGTGCCAGCAGTGAACAGGGGTGGGGAAACATTCAGTACTTC.

The V call is TRBV5-1, the J call TRBJ2-3, with 14 bases identical to TRBD2. The germline gives CDR1 SGHRS, CDR2 YFSETQ. V was clipped by 9 bases and J by 0 bases; unmatched bases: 6. The length of the CDR3 is 16 residues. The CDR3 DNA reads as TGCGCCACTACCGGGACTAGCGGGGGTAGCACAGATACGCAGTATTTT. Its protein product is CATTGTSGGSTDTQYF.

This sequence joins TRBV7-9 and TRBJ1-5, with a possible D match to TRBD1 (6 bases). CDR3 length equals 14 residues. Trimming shortened V by 5 bases and J by 4 bases, and 12 bases separated the two germline ends. CDR1 is SEHNR, CDR2 FQNEAQ, per germline (reference sequence). The CDR3 coding sequence is TGTGCCAGCAGCGATCAGGACAGAAATCAGCCCCAGCATTTT. Its protein product is CASSDQDRNQPQHF.

The V call is TRBV19, the J call TRBJ1-5; weak D call: TRBD1 (5 bases). The CDR3 runs 16 residues. CDR1 and CDR2 (germline): LNHDA, SQIVND (reference sequence). Trimming removed 6 bases from V and 0 bases from J, with 15 bases in between. CDR3 sequence reads: CASSRAKGISNQPQHF. DNA of the CDR3: TGTGCCAGTAGCCGGGCCAAGGGGATTAGCAATCAGCCCCAGCATTTT.

The chain carries TRBV27 and TRBJ2-7; D is undetermined. From germline, CDR1 is MNHEY and CDR2 SMNVEV (reference sequence). Trimming took 2 bases from V and 3 from J, leaving 14 bases between them. This CDR3 is 15 amino acids long. CDR3 in DNA: TGTGCCAGCAGTTTAGCGGTCAGCTCCAGCTACGAGCAGTACTTC. Its protein is CASSLAVSSSYEQYF.